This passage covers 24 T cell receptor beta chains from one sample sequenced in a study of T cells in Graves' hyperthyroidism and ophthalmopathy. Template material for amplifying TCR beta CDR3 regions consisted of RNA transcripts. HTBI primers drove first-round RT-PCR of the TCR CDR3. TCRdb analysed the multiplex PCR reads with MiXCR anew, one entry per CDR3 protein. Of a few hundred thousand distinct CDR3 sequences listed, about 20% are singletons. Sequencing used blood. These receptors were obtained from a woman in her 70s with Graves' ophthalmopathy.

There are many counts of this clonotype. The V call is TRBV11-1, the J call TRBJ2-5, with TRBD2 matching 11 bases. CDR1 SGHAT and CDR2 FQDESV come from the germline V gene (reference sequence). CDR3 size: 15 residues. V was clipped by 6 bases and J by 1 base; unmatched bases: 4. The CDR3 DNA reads TGTGCCAGCAGTCGGACTAGCGGGCCCCAAGAGACCCAGTACTTC. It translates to CASSRTSGPQETQYF.

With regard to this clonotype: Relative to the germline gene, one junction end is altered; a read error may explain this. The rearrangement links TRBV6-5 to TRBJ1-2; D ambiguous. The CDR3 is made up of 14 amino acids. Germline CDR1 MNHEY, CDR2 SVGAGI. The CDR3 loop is CASSDSSRVHGYTF. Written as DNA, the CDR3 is TGTGCCAGCAGTGACTCCTCCCGGGTCCATGGCTACACCTTC.

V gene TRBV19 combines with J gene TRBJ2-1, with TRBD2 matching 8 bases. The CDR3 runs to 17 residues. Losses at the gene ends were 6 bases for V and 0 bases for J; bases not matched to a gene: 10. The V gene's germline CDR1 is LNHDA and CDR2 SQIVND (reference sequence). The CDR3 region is CASSPPQGLGSYNEQFF. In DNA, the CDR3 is TGTGCCAGTAGCCCTCCACAGGGACTAGGCTCCTACAATGAGCAGTTCTTC. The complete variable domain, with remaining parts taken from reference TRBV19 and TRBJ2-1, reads DGGITQSPKYLFRKEGQNVTLSCEQNLNHDAMYWYRQDPGQGLRLIYYSQIVNDFQKGDIAEGYSVSREKKESFPLTVTSAQKNPTAFYLCASSPPQGLGSYNEQFFGPGTRLTVL.

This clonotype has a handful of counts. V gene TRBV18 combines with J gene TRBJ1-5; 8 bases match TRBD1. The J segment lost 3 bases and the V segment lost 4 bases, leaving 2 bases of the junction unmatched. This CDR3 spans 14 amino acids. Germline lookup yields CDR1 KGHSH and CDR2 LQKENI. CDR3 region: CASSQTGDNQPQHF. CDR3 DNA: TGTGCCAGCTCACAGACAGGGGACAATCAGCCCCAGCATTTT.

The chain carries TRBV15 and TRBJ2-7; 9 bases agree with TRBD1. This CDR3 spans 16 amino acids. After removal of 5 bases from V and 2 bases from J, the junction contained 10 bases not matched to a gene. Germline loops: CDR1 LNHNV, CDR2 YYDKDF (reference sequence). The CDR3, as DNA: TGTGCCACCAGCGCACCACCGGGACAGGGTCCCTACGAGCAGTACTTC. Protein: CATSAPPGQGPYEQYF.

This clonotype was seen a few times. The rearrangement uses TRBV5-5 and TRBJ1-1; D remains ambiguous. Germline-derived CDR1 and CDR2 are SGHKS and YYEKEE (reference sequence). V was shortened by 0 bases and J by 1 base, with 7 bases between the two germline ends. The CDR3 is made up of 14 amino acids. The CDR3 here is CASSLVAENTEAFF. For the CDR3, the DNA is TGTGCCAGCAGCTTGGTTGCGGAGAACACTGAAGCTTTCTTT.

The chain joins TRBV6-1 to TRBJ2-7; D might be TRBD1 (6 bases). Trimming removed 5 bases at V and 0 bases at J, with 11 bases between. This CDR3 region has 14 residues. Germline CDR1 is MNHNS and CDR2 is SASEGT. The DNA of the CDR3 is TGTGCCAGCAGTAGGGGGAAGAGCTCCTACGAGCAGTACTTC. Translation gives CASSRGKSSYEQYF.

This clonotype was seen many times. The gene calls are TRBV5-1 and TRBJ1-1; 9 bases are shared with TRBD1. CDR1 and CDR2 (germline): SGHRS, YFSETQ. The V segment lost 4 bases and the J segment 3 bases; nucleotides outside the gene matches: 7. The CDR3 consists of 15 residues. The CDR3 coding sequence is TGCGCCAGCAGCCCGGTACAGGGGGCTTACACTGAAGCTTTCTTT. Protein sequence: CASSPVQGAYTEAFF. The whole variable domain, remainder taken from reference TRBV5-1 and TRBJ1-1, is KAGVTQTPRYLIKTRGQQVTLSCSPISGHRSVSWYQQTPGQGLQFLFEYFSETQRNKGNFPGRFSGRQFSNSRSEMNVSTLELGDSALYLCASSPVQGAYTEAFFGQGTRLTVV.

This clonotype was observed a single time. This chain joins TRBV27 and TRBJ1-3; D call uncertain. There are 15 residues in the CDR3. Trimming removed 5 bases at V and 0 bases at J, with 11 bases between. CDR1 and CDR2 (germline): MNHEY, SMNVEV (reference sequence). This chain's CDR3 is CASSQRHHSGNTIYF. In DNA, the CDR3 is TGTGCCAGCAGTCAAAGACACCACTCTGGAAACACCATATATTTT.

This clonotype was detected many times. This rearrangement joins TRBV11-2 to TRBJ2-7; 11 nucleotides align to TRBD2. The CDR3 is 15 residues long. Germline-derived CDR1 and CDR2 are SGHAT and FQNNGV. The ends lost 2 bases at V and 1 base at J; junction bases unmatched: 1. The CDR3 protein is CASSLLAGGSYEQYF. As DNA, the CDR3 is TGTGCCAGCAGCTTACTAGCGGGAGGATCCTACGAGCAGTACTTC. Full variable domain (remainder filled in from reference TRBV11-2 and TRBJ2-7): EAGVAQSPRYKIIEKRQSVAFWCNPISGHATLYWYQQILGQGPKLLIQFQNNGVVDDSQLPKDRFSAERLKGVDSTLKIQPAKLEDSAVYLCASSLLAGGSYEQYFGPGTRLTVT.

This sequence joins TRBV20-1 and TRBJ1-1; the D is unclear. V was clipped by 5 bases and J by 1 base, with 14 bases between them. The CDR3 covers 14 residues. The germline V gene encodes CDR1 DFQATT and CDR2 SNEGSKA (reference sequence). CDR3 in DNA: TGCAGTGCTGCCGAGGAGCTTTCGAACACTGAAGCTTTCTTT. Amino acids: CSAAEELSNTEAFF.

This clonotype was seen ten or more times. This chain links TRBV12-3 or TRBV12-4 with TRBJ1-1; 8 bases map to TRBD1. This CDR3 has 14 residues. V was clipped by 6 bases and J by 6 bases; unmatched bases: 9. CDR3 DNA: TGTGCCAGCAGCTCCGGACAGGGTAAGGCTGAAGCTTTCTTT. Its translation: CASSSGQGKAEAFF.

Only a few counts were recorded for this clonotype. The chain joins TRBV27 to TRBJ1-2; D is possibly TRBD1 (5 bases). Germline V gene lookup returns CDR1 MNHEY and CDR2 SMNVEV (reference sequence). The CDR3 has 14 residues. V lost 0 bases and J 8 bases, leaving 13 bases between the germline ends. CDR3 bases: TGTGCCAGCAGTTTATCCCTCGGGGCACAGGGCTACACCTTC. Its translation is CASSLSLGAQGYTF.

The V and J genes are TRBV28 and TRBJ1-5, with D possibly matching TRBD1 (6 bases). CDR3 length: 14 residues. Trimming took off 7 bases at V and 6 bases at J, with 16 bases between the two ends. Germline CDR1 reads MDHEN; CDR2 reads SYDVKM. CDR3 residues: CASKEGGGGQPQHF. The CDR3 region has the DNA TGTGCCAGCAAGGAGGGTGGGGGCGGTCAGCCCCAGCATTTT.

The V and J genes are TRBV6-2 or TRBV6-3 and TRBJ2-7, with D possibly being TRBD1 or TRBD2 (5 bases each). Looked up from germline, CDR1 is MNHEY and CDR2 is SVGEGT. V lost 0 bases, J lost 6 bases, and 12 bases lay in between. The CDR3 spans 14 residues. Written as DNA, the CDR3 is TGTGCCAGCAGTTACTCCCGGGGCCAAAGCGAGCAGTACTTC. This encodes CASSYSRGQSEQYF.

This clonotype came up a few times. CDR3: CASSSPRLGTSGLQQFF. In nucleotides, the CDR3 is TGTGCCAGCAGCTCACCCCGCCTCGGGACTAGCGGGCTTCAACAGTTCTTC. The chain has TRBV7-2 and TRBJ2-1; TRBD2 matches at 12 bases. From germline, CDR1 is SGHTA and CDR2 FQGNSA. With V trimmed by 4 bases and J by 13 bases, 17 bases remained unmatched. CDR3 length: 17 residues.

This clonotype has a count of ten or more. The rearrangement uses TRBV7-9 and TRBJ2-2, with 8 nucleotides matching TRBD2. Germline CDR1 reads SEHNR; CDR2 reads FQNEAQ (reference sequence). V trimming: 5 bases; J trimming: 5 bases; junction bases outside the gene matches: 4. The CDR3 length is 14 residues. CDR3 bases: TGTGCCAGCAGCCCAACTAGCGGTACCGGGGAGCTGTTTTTT. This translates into CASSPTSGTGELFF. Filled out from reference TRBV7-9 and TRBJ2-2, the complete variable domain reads DTGVSQNPRHKITKRGQNVTFRCDPISEHNRLYWYRQTLGQGPEFLTYFQNEAQLEKSRLLSDRFSAERPKGSFSTLEIQRTEQGDSAMYLCASSPTSGTGELFFGEGSRLTVL.

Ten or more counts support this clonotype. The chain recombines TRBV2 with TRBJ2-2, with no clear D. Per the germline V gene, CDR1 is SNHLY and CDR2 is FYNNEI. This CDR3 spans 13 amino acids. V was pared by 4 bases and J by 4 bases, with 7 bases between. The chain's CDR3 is CASSVHSTGELFF. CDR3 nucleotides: TGTGCCAGCAGTGTGCACAGCACCGGGGAGCTGTTTTTT.

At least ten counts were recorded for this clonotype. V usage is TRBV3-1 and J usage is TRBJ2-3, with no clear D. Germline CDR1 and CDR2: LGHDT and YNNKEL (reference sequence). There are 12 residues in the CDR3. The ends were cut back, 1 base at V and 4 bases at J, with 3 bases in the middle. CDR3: CASSQVADTQYF. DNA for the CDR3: TGTGCCAGCAGCCAAGTTGCAGATACGCAGTATTTT.

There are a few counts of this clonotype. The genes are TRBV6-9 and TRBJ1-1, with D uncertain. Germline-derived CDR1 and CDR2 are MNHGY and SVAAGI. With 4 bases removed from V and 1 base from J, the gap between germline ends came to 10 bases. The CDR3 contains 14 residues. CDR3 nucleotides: TGTGCCAGCAGTTTCGGGTCAGAGAACACTGAAGCTTTCTTT. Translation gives CASSFGSENTEAFF.

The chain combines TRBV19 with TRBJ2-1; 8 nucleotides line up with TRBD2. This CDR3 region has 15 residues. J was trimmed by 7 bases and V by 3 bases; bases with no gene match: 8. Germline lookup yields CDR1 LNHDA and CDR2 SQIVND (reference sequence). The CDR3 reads CASSMFGRAGNEQFF. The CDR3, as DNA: TGTGCCAGTAGTATGTTCGGGAGGGCCGGGAATGAGCAGTTCTTC.

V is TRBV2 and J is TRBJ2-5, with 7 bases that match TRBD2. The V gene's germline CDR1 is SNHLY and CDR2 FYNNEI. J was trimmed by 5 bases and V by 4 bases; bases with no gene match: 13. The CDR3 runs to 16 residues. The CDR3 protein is CASSVEGGPDFETQYF. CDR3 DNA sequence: TGTGCCAGCAGTGTGGAGGGAGGGCCGGATTTTGAGACCCAGTACTTC.

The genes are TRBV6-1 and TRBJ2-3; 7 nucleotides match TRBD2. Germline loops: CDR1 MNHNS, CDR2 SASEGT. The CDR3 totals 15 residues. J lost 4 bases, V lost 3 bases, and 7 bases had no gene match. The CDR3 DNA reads TGTGCCAGCAGTGATCCCCGGGGGAGGGCAGATACGCAGTATTTT. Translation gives CASSDPRGRADTQYF.

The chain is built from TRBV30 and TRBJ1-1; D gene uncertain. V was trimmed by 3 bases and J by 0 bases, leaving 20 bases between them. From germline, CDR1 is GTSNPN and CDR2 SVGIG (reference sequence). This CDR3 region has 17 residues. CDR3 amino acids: CAWRRRGDRWMNTEAFF. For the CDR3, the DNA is TGTGCCTGGAGACGCCGGGGAGATAGGTGGATGAACACTGAAGCTTTCTTT.